The 5 T cell receptor beta chains reported below all come from one sample, sequenced in a study of vaccination effects on CD4 cells after COVID-19. Data came from immunoSEQ multiplex PCR; TCRdb stores just in-frame clones and leaves some out. The sample consists of tens of thousands of clones, about 80% of them appearing once. Their antigens are not known. Before any sequencing was done, the ViraFEST assay used viral peptide pools to expand antigen-specific CD4+ T cells. Investigators separated out CD4+ T cells once approximately 10 days of culture had passed. Among the vaccine recipients, none had a prior SARS-CoV-2 infection, and nucleocapsid antibodies were negative. The source material was CD4+ T cells from PBMCs cultured with SARS-CoV-2 spike peptides, sampled before COVID-19 vaccination. Receptors originate from a human donor who received a COVID-19 vaccine.

The rearrangement links TRBV18 to TRBJ2-5; 10 bases are shared with TRBD2. CDR1 and CDR2 (germline): KGHSH, LQKENI. Trimming cost V 2 bases and J 5 bases; bases outside gene matches: 8. The CDR3 contains 16 residues. The CDR3 bases are TGTGCCAGCTCACCATTGCTAGCGGGGGCCGGGGAGACCCAGTACTTC. This sequence encodes CASSPLLAGAGETQYF. Based on the CDR3 plus reference TRBV18 and TRBJ2-5, the full variable domain is NAGVMQNPRHLVRRRGQEARLRCSPMKGHSHVYWYRQLPEEGLKFMVYLQKENIIDESGMPKERFSAEFPKEGPSILRIQQVVRGDSAAYFCASSPLLAGAGETQYFGPGTRLLVL.

The chain combines TRBV7-2 with TRBJ1-2, with a weak D call TRBD1 (5 bases). V lost 4 bases and J lost 9, with 21 bases in between. The CDR3 is 15 amino acids. Germline-derived CDR1 and CDR2 are SGHTA and FQGNSA. CDR3 amino acids: CASSSGVGVPISYTF. In DNA form, the CDR3 reads TGTGCCAGCAGCTCGGGGGTAGGGGTCCCAATTAGCTACACCTTC.

This rearrangement joins TRBV28 to TRBJ2-7; TRBD1 agrees at 11 bases. The CDR3 is 16 amino acids. The V gene end was trimmed by 3 bases and the J gene end by 0 bases; junction bases not matched to a gene: 4. Germline V gene sequence: CDR1 MDHEN, CDR2 SYDVKM. CDR3 DNA: TGTGCCAGCAGTTTGGGAGGGACAGGGGGCTCCTACGAGCAGTACGTC. Translated, it gives CASSLGGTGGSYEQYV.

V is TRBV24-1 and J is TRBJ1-1; maybe TRBD1 (5 bases). The ends were cut back, 2 bases at V and 4 bases at J, with 13 bases in the middle. Germline lookup yields CDR1 KGHDR and CDR2 SFDVKD. The CDR3 is 15 residues long. The CDR3 spells CATSDSGQGGTEAFF. CDR3 in DNA: TGTGCCACCAGTGATTCGGGGCAGGGAGGCACTGAAGCTTTCTTT.

The chain joins TRBV29-1 to TRBJ2-1, with 8 bases aligning to TRBD1. Germline assignment: CDR1 SQVTM and CDR2 ANQGSEA. The trim removed 2 bases at V and 7 bases at J, leaving 13 bases unmatched. The CDR3 length is 16 residues. The CDR3: CSVERSRGPVGNEQFF. CDR3 in DNA: TGCAGCGTTGAAAGGTCCAGGGGGCCCGTGGGGAATGAGCAGTTCTTC.